This T cell receptor beta chain was recovered during a study of Graves' ophthalmopathy and Graves' hyperthyroidism. Study observations and caveats: The model's ophthalmopathy progression predictions had approximately 65% sensitivity and 72.22% specificity.

CDR1 MNHEY and CDR2 SMNVEV come from the germline V gene (reference sequence). With V trimmed by 3 bases and J by 5 bases, 12 bases remained unmatched. The CDR3 has 16 amino acids. In this sample, this clonotype turned up many times. Its specificity is not known. Researchers took RNA transcripts and amplified TCR beta CDR3 regions from them. HTBI primers were employed in first-round RT-PCR, then a second-round multiplex PCR followed. TCRdb passed the multiplex PCR reads through MiXCR, listing each CDR3 protein once. The sample yields about 480,000 distinct CDR3 sequences, approximately 15% seen once. Clinicians diagnosed using symptoms, serum thyroxine, TRAb, thyroid ultrasound and orbital computed tomography. The source of the PBMCs was 8 to 10 ml of fresh peripheral blood.

This chain uses TRBV27 with TRBJ1-1, with 7 bases identical to TRBD1. The source is a woman aged 25 to 39 with Graves' ophthalmopathy. Material: blood. In DNA form, the CDR3 reads TGTGCCAGCAGTTTGGGAAAGGGGGCCTATTTAACTGAAGCTTTCTTT. This gives the protein CASSLGKGAYLTEAFF.